The 32 T cell receptor beta chains below were found in one sample sequenced in a study of shared clonotypes between healthy human individuals. Using immunoSEQ multiplex PCR, the repertoire was profiled, and TCRdb retains in-frame clones only, with some absent. The data contain about 520,000 clones, roughly 80% of them singletons. Sequencing used PBMCs. The receptors shown here come from a woman in her thirties or forties in good health. Some clones in this sample may be carry-over from other donors' samples.

Concerning this clone itself: A clone one base away is much larger, so this may be a read error. The V gene is TRBV14, the J gene TRBJ2-2, with D hard to call. CDR1 is SGHDN, CDR2 FVKESK, per germline. The V end lost 11 bases, the J end lost 1 base, and 11 bases lay between the germline ends. The CDR3 has 13 residues. Written as DNA, the CDR3 is TGTGCCGGCAAGGGATTGAACACCGGGGAGCTGTTTTTT. It codes for CAGKGLNTGELFF.

V gene TRBV5-1 combines with J gene TRBJ2-1; 7 bases line up with TRBD2. This CDR3 has 15 amino acids. Germline V CDR1 and CDR2: SGHRS, YFSETQ. V lost 0 bases, J lost 6 bases, and 6 bases stayed unmatched. The CDR3 nucleotides read TGCGCCAGCAGCTTGGCTGGGGACTATTCCAATGAGCAGTTCTTC. It encodes CASSLAGDYSNEQFF.

The chain links TRBV28 to TRBJ1-2; D unclear. Between the trimmed V and J ends, which lost 3 bases and 7 bases, there was a span of 9 bases. CDR3 length: 12 amino acids. Per the germline V gene, CDR1 is MDHEN and CDR2 is SYDVKM. CDR3 coding DNA: TGTGCCAGCAGTTTGAGGGCGTTTGGCTACACCTTC. Its translation: CASSLRAFGYTF.

The chain has TRBV13 and TRBJ2-6, with 8 nucleotides matching TRBD1. This CDR3 has 19 amino acids. Germline loops: CDR1 PRHDT, CDR2 FYEKMQ (reference sequence). The junction had 11 bases not matched to a gene; V was cut back by 4 bases and J by 0 bases. CDR3 loop: CASSSMDRVARSGANVLTF. The CDR3, as DNA: TGTGCCAGCAGCTCGATGGACAGGGTGGCCCGCTCTGGGGCCAACGTCCTGACTTTC. Together with reference TRBV13 and TRBJ2-6, the CDR3 gives the full variable domain: AAGVIQSPRHLIKEKRETATLKCYPIPRHDTVYWYQQGPGQDPQFLISFYEKMQSDKGSIPDRFSAQQFSDYHSELNMSSLELGDSALYFCASSSMDRVARSGANVLTFGAGSRLTVL.

The table lists this clone with a count of one. This chain joins TRBV28 and TRBJ2-7; D unclear. Germline V gives CDR1 MDHEN, CDR2 SYDVKM. The V gene lost 7 bases and the J gene lost 9 bases, with 16 bases spanning the gap. This CDR3 comprises 12 residues. CDR3 in DNA: TGTGCCAGCAACTCCCGGATATTGGGGCAGTACTTC. Its translation is CASNSRILGQYF.

There are a few counts of this clone. CDR3 nucleotides: TGTGCCAGCAGCCAAGATTGGTTAGGTCGTAGGACTGAAGCTTTCTTT. It specifies CASSQDWLGRRTEAFF. The genes are TRBV14 and TRBJ1-1, with D unclear. Trimming took 0 bases from V and 5 from J, leaving 16 bases between them. The CDR3 loop spans 16 amino acids. Germline loops: CDR1 SGHDN, CDR2 FVKESK.

This rearrangement joins TRBV2 to TRBJ2-3; tentative D call: TRBD2 (6 bases). The ends were cut back, 5 bases at V and 4 bases at J, with 13 bases in the middle. Germline lookup yields CDR1 SNHLY and CDR2 FYNNEI. The CDR3 covers 14 residues. The CDR3 here is CASSPGRGADTQYF. The CDR3 DNA reads as TGTGCCAGCAGTCCCGGGCGGGGCGCAGATACGCAGTATTTT.

This clone was found once. This chain links TRBV30 with TRBJ1-4; the match to TRBD1 covers 9 bases. The CDR3 runs to 14 residues. The V gene's germline CDR1 is GTSNPN and CDR2 SVGIG (reference sequence). V dropped 2 bases and J dropped 7; count of bases not matched to a gene: 5. The CDR3 DNA follows: TGTGCCTGGAGTAGGGACAGGGTTTTTGAAAAACTGTTTTTT. This translates into CAWSRDRVFEKLFF.

Regarding this clone: Other DNA sequences within the sample encode an identical CDR3. J is TRBJ1-1 and V is TRBV28; D possibly corresponds to TRBD1 (6 bases). CDR1 MDHEN and CDR2 SYDVKM come from the germline V gene. The CDR3 runs 13 residues. Trimming left V 2 bases short and J 5 bases short, with 9 bases between. The CDR3 region has the DNA TGTGCCAGCAGTTTAGGGGGCTGGACTGAAGCTTTCTTT. Translating it yields CASSLGGWTEAFF.

Details on this clone: The germline gene is not matched at one end of the junction; a read error may be the cause. Other DNA sequences of this sample code for an identical CDR3. V usage is TRBV30 and J usage is TRBJ2-1; 14 positions agree with TRBD2. The CDR3 has 15 residues. Germline V gene data show CDR1 as GTSNPN and CDR2 as SVGIG (reference sequence). As DNA, the CDR3 is TGTGCCTCGAGACTAGCGGGAGGGATGGGCAATGAACAGTTCTTC. As protein: CASRLAGGMGNEQFF.

The chain links TRBV7-8 to TRBJ2-2; D might be TRBD2 (6 bases). Germline V lookup: CDR1 SGHVS, CDR2 FQNEAQ. This CDR3 is 16 amino acids long. V lost 1 base to trimming and J lost 6 bases, with 15 bases between them. The CDR3 bases are TGTGCCAGCAGCTTAGTCGCGGGGCGAGGACCCGGGGAGCTGTTTTTT. Its protein is CASSLVAGRGPGELFF.

The chain recombines TRBV7-2 with TRBJ1-2; TRBD1 agrees at 8 bases. This CDR3 is built from 14 residues. With V trimmed by 6 bases and J by 3 bases, 6 bases remained unmatched. The germline V gene encodes CDR1 SGHTA and CDR2 FQGNSA. CDR3 protein: CASRAGGADYGYTF. The CDR3 bases are TGTGCCAGCAGGGCAGGGGGCGCGGACTATGGCTACACCTTC.

This rearrangement joins TRBV30 to TRBJ2-6, with D maybe TRBD1 (6 bases). Per the germline V gene, CDR1 is GTSNPN and CDR2 is SVGIG (reference sequence). V was shortened by 4 bases and J by 11 bases, with 15 bases between the two germline ends. This CDR3 spans 13 amino acids. DNA of the CDR3: TGTGCCTGGACCGGACAGTTGATGGACGTCCTGACTTTC. Amino acids: CAWTGQLMDVLTF. The complete variable domain, with remaining parts taken from reference TRBV30 and TRBJ2-6, reads SQTIHQWPATLVQPVGSPLSLECTVEGTSNPNLYWYRQAAGRGLQLLFYSVGIGQISSEVPQNLSASRPQDRQFILSSKKLLLSDSGFYLCAWTGQLMDVLTFGAGSRLTVL.

V is TRBV18 and J is TRBJ2-7; 8 bases are a match to TRBD2. CDR3 length: 16 residues. V lost 4 bases and J lost 1; bases outside the gene matches: 9. Germline CDR1 KGHSH, CDR2 LQKENI. For the CDR3, the DNA is TGTGCCAGCTCACGCCTATCGGGAGGGGGGTCCTACGAGCAGTACTTC. It yields the protein CASSRLSGGGSYEQYF. Using reference TRBV18 and TRBJ2-7 for the parts outside the CDR3, the full variable domain is NAGVMQNPRHLVRRRGQEARLRCSPMKGHSHVYWYRQLPEEGLKFMVYLQKENIIDESGMPKERFSAEFPKEGPSILRIQQVVRGDSAAYFCASSRLSGGGSYEQYFGPGTRLTVT.

This clone was observed a few times. A single base is all that separates this from a far larger clone, so a read error is likely. The conserved final phenylalanine or tryptophan is absent from the CDR3, which likely points to a read error. The chain links TRBV30 to TRBJ1-2; 8 nucleotides match TRBD1. The V segment lost 1 base and the J segment 8 bases; nucleotides outside the gene matches: 6. Germline assignment: CDR1 GTSNPN and CDR2 SVGIG (reference sequence). CDR3 length equals 13 residues. The CDR3: CAWSADRVKGYTL. The CDR3 bases are TGTGCCTGGAGTGCGGACAGGGTAAAAGGCTACACCCTC.

This clone was seen only once. The rearrangement links TRBV14 to TRBJ1-6; D not certain. The length of the CDR3 is 14 residues. Germline V gives CDR1 SGHDN, CDR2 FVKESK. V was cut by 4 bases and J by 10 bases, with 14 bases left in between. CDR3 DNA sequence: TGTGCCAGCAGCCTCCGGACTTTTGGGTCACCCCTCCACTTT. This encodes CASSLRTFGSPLHF.

The chain carries TRBV5-1 and TRBJ1-2; the D is unclear. The CDR3 extends over 14 amino acids. V lost 3 bases, J lost 6 bases, and 15 bases lay in between. CDR1 is SGHRS, CDR2 YFSETQ, per germline. CDR3 coding DNA: TGCGCCAGCAGCTCGGGAGACGGTGCTCATGGCTACACCTTC. Translating it yields CASSSGDGAHGYTF.

This chain connects TRBV29-1 to TRBJ2-2; D gene uncertain. Germline lookup yields CDR1 SQVTM and CDR2 ANQGSEA. The V end lost 0 bases, the J end lost 3 bases, and 8 bases lay between the germline ends. This CDR3 region has 14 residues. In DNA form, the CDR3 reads TGCAGCGTTGAAGATCGACGGTACACCGGGGAGCTGTTTTTT. Translation: CSVEDRRYTGELFF.

The rearrangement links TRBV19 to TRBJ2-1; tentative D call: TRBD2 (6 bases). The V and J ends lost 9 bases and 7 bases respectively, with 19 bases between them. From germline, CDR1 is LNHDA and CDR2 SQIVND (reference sequence). The CDR3 sequence is 14 residues long. The CDR3 nucleotides are TGTGCCAGCCGGAGCGGGTTTCCCCCAAATGAGCAGTTCTTC. This gives the protein CASRSGFPPNEQFF.

The chain carries TRBV30 and TRBJ1-1; no firm D call. V was cut by 5 bases and J by 0 bases, with 7 bases left in between. This CDR3 is 12 amino acids long. Germline lookup yields CDR1 GTSNPN and CDR2 SVGIG (reference sequence). CDR3 DNA sequence: TGTGCCTGGTCCGATTTGAACACTGAAGCTTTCTTT. This codes for CAWSDLNTEAFF. The complete variable domain, with remaining parts taken from reference TRBV30 and TRBJ1-1, reads SQTIHQWPATLVQPVGSPLSLECTVEGTSNPNLYWYRQAAGRGLQLLFYSVGIGQISSEVPQNLSASRPQDRQFILSSKKLLLSDSGFYLCAWSDLNTEAFFGQGTRLTVV.

The CDR3 nucleotides read TGTGCCAGCAGCCGGGGGACATCGGGGTTTAATGAAAAACTGTTTTTT. The encoded protein is CASSRGTSGFNEKLFF. The J gene is TRBJ1-4, the V gene TRBV28; a weak D match, TRBD1 (6 bases). Germline assignment: CDR1 MDHEN and CDR2 SYDVKM. This CDR3 has 16 amino acids. Trimming cost V 6 bases and J 4 bases, with 18 bases left between them.

The V and J genes are TRBV5-1 and TRBJ2-6; D uncertain. Germline V gives CDR1 SGHRS, CDR2 YFSETQ. Between the trimmed V and J ends, which lost 0 bases and 4 bases, there was a span of 8 bases. CDR3 length equals 15 residues. For the CDR3, the DNA is TGCGCCAGCAGCTTGGGAAGGTACGGGGCCAACGTCCTGACTTTC. Amino acid sequence: CASSLGRYGANVLTF.

This clone was recorded a few times. This chain connects TRBV27 to TRBJ2-5; D is unclear. The V and J ends lost 3 bases and 5 bases respectively, with 10 bases between them. The CDR3 length is 13 residues. The germline gives CDR1 MNHEY, CDR2 SMNVEV (reference sequence). CDR3 region: CASSFKAGETQYF. The CDR3 region has the DNA TGTGCCAGCAGTTTTAAGGCCGGTGAGACCCAGTACTTC.

This clone has just a few counts. The rearrangement joins TRBV27 to TRBJ2-2; D not resolved. The CDR3 covers 18 residues. CDR1 is MNHEY, CDR2 SMNVEV, per germline (reference sequence). Trimming left V 5 bases short and J 0 bases short, with 19 bases between. The CDR3 sequence is CASSPVRGAPPNTGELFF. The CDR3 coding sequence is TGTGCCAGCAGTCCGGTAAGAGGAGCGCCTCCGAACACCGGGGAGCTGTTTTTT.

The CDR3 coding sequence is TGTGCCTGGAGTGTACGGGGGGTTTATGGCTACACCTTC. Protein sequence: CAWSVRGVYGYTF. The J gene is TRBJ1-2, the V gene TRBV30, with D perhaps matching TRBD1 (5 bases). The CDR3 loop spans 13 amino acids. From germline, CDR1 is GTSNPN and CDR2 SVGIG (reference sequence). The V end was cut by 0 bases, the J end by 5 bases, with 10 bases between.

In regard to this clone: This sample includes further DNA sequences coding for the same CDR3. V usage is TRBV7-9 and J usage is TRBJ1-2, with D unclear. V was pared by 1 base and J by 8 bases, with 8 bases between. The CDR3 sequence is 12 residues long. Germline V gene data show CDR1 as SEHNR and CDR2 as FQNEAQ (reference sequence). CDR3 in amino acids: CASSLELQGYTF. The CDR3 DNA is TGTGCCAGCAGCTTAGAGTTACAAGGCTACACCTTC. The complete variable domain, with remaining parts taken from reference TRBV7-9 and TRBJ1-2, reads DTGVSQNPRHKITKRGQNVTFRCDPISEHNRLYWYRQTLGQGPEFLTYFQNEAQLEKSRLLSDRFSAERPKGSFSTLEIQRTEQGDSAMYLCASSLELQGYTFGSGTRLTVV.

The chain recombines TRBV28 with TRBJ2-2; TRBD2 aligns across 11 bases. This CDR3 has 18 amino acids. Germline-derived CDR1 and CDR2 are MDHEN and SYDVKM. J gave up 8 bases and V 5 bases, and 16 bases lay outside the gene matches. The CDR3 DNA sequence: TGTGCCAGCAGTCCCCGTCGTGCACTAGCGGGGGTAAGGGGGGAGCTGTTTTTT. Its protein is CASSPRRALAGVRGELFF.

This clone appeared a single time. This chain uses TRBV6-6 with TRBJ2-1; D may be TRBD1 (6 bases). The CDR3 runs 12 residues. Trimming stripped 5 bases from V and 10 bases from J, with 12 bases between. From germline, CDR1 is MNHNY and CDR2 SVGAGI (reference sequence). The CDR3 DNA is TGTGCCAGCAGTCCAGGGGCTCGGGAGCAGTTCTTC. Translating gives CASSPGAREQFF.

The J gene is TRBJ2-6, the V gene TRBV9, with D maybe TRBD1 (6 bases). V shed 4 bases and J shed 6 bases, with 14 bases lying between them. Germline lookup yields CDR1 SGDLS and CDR2 YYNGEE. The CDR3 is 15 amino acids. CDR3 region: CASSTGQLMANVLTF. The CDR3 nucleotides read TGTGCCAGCAGCACGGGACAACTAATGGCCAACGTCCTGACTTTC. Full variable domain (missing parts from reference TRBV9 and TRBJ2-6): DSGVTQTPKHLITATGQRVTLRCSPRSGDLSVYWYQQSLDQGLQFLIQYYNGEERAKGNILERFSAQQFPDLHSELNLSSLELGDSALYFCASSTGQLMANVLTFGAGSRLTVL.

This clone was found once. A far larger clone differs by one base, so this is likely a read error. This sample also contains other DNA sequences that code for the same CDR3. CDR3 sequence: CASSLLVNREAFF. The DNA for the CDR3 is TGTGCCAGCAGCTTACTGGTAAACCGGGAAGCCTTCTTT. The chain employs TRBV7-9 and TRBJ1-1; unclear D gene. Germline V gene data show CDR1 as SEHNR and CDR2 as FQNEAQ (reference sequence). The CDR3 length is 13 residues.

This clone appeared a single time. The chain carries TRBV5-4 and TRBJ1-2, with 7 bases lining up with TRBD1. V lost 1 base, J lost 7 bases, and 13 bases stayed unmatched. CDR1 and CDR2 from the germline V gene are SGHNT and YYREEE (reference sequence). CDR3 length: 16 amino acids. Here the CDR3 DNA reads TGTGCCAGCAGCTTGAGTCCCCCGACAGGGTATTTTGGCTACACCTTC. Translated: CASSLSPPTGYFGYTF.

The genes are TRBV5-5 and TRBJ2-3; a weak D match, TRBD1 (6 bases). V shed 0 bases and J shed 2 bases, with 7 bases lying between them. The CDR3 contains 14 residues. CDR1 SGHKS and CDR2 YYEKEE come from the germline V gene (reference sequence). The CDR3 spells CASSLDRATDTQYF. CDR3 nucleotides: TGTGCCAGCAGCTTGGACAGGGCCACAGATACGCAGTATTTT. Complete variable domain (other parts from reference TRBV5-5 and TRBJ2-3): DAGVTQSPTHLIKTRGQQVTLRCSPISGHKSVSWYQQVLGQGPQFIFQYYEKEERGRGNFPDRFSARQFPNYSSELNVNALLLGDSALYLCASSLDRATDTQYFGPGTRLTVL.